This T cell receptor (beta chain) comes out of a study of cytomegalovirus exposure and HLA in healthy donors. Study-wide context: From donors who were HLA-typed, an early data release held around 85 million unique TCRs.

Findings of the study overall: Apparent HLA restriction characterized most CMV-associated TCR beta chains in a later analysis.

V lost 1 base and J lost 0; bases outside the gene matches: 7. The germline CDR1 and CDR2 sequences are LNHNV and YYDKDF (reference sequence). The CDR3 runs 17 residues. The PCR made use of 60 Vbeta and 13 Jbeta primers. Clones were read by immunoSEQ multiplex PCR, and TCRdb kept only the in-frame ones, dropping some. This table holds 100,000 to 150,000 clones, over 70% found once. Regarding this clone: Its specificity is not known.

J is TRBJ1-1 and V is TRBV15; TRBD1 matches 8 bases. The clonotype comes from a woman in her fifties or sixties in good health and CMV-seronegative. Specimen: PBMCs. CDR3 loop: CATSRVRDRPVNTEAFF. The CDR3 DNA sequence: TGTGCCACCAGCAGAGTCCGGGACAGGCCAGTGAACACTGAAGCTTTCTTT. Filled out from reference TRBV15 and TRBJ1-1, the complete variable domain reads DAMVIQNPRYQVTQFGKPVTLSCSQTLNHNVMYWYQQKSSQAPKLLFHYYDKDFNNEADTPDNFQSRRPNTSFCFLDIRSPGLGDTAMYLCATSRVRDRPVNTEAFFGQGTRLTVV.